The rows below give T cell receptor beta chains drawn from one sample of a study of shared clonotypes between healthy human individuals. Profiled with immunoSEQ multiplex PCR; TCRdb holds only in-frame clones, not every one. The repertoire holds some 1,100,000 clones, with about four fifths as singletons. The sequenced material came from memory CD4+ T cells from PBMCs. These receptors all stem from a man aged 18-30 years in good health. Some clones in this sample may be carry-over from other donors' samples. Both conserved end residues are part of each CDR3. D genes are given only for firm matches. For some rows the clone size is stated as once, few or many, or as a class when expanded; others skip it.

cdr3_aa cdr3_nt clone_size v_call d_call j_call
CASSRGLAGSTDTQYF TGTGCCAGCAGCAGGGGACTAGCTGGTAGCACAGATACGCAGTATTTT few TRBV5-4 TRBD2 TRBJ2-3
CASRTRTASSYNEQFF TGTGCCAGCAGAACGCGGACGGCCAGCTCCTACAATGAGCAGTTCTTC NA TRBV28 NA TRBJ2-1
CASSTQQGSNTGELFF TGTGCCAGCAGCACTCAACAGGGTTCGAACACCGGGGAGCTGTTTTTT NA TRBV7-3 NA TRBJ2-2
CASSPWTVDSTDTQYF TGTGCCAGCTCACCTTGGACAGTAGACAGCACAGATACGCAGTATTTT few TRBV18 NA TRBJ2-3
CAISESTSRLYGYTF TGTGCCATCAGTGAGTCGACAAGTCGATTGTACGGCTACACCTTC NA TRBV10-3 NA TRBJ1-2
CASSPPGRRAGIDTQYF TGTGCCAGCTCACCACCTGGAAGGCGAGCGGGGATAGATACGCAGTATTTT NA TRBV18 TRBD2 TRBJ2-3
CASSRQEESNQPQHF TGTGCCAGCAGTAGGCAAGAGGAGAGCAATCAGCCCCAGCATTTT NA TRBV2 NA TRBJ1-5
CASSPRLLGGNTEAFF TGTGCCAGCAGCCCCCGTCTTCTTGGGGGGAACACTGAAGCTTTCTTT few TRBV7-9 NA TRBJ1-1
CASSGQGRAEAFF TGTGCCAGCAGCGGCCAGGGGAGGGCTGAAGCTTTCTTT NA TRBV7-9 NA TRBJ1-1
CASSLGAGTKDGYTF TGTGCCAGCAGCTTGGGAGCCGGGACAAAAGATGGCTACACCTTC NA TRBV5-6 NA TRBJ1-2
CASSVQARPGGDTQYF TGTGCCAGCAGCGTCCAAGCCCGACCGGGAGGGGATACGCAGTATTTT NA TRBV9 TRBD2 TRBJ2-3
CASSLVLGTASSYNEQFF TGTGCCAGCAGCTTAGTCTTGGGGACGGCGAGCTCCTACAATGAGCAGTTCTTC once TRBV11-2 NA TRBJ2-1
CASSWTGANYGYTF TGTGCCAGCAGCTGGACAGGGGCTAACTATGGCTACACCTTC many TRBV7-9 TRBD1 TRBJ1-2
CASSASDTQYF TGTGCCAGCAGTGCTTCCGATACGCAGTATTTT NA TRBV2 NA TRBJ2-3
CASSRLAETYEQYF TGTGCCAGCAGCCGACTAGCGGAAACCTACGAGCAGTACTTC NA TRBV7-9 TRBD2 TRBJ2-7
CAWSGTGTGNTIYF TGTGCCTGGAGTGGAACAGGGACGGGAAACACCATATATTTT NA TRBV30 NA TRBJ1-3
CASSDRGYQPQHF TGTGCCAGCAGTGACAGGGGGTATCAGCCCCAGCATTTT few TRBV25-1 TRBD1 TRBJ1-5
CASRSDREAFYEQYF TGTGCCAGCAGGTCGGACAGGGAGGCCTTCTACGAGCAGTACTTC NA TRBV6-1 TRBD1 TRBJ2-7
CASSPLGGLETQYF TGCGCCAGCAGCCCCCTGGGGGGGTTAGAGACCCAGTACTTC few TRBV5-1 TRBD2 TRBJ2-5
CASSSEVGEAFF TGTGCCAGCAGCTCGGAGGTCGGGGAAGCTTTCTTT once TRBV9 NA TRBJ1-1
CASSPPRLVGSTDTQYF TGTGCCAGCTCACCACCCCGGTTAGTCGGTAGCACAGATACGCAGTATTTT once TRBV18 NA TRBJ2-3
CASSMGGLGQETQYF TGTGCCAGCAGTATGGGAGGGTTGGGGCAAGAGACCCAGTACTTC once TRBV27 TRBD2 TRBJ2-5
CASSPFQRGPSDYNEQFF TGTGCCAGCTCACCGTTTCAGCGGGGACCCTCGGATTACAATGAGCAGTTCTTC NA TRBV18 TRBD2 TRBJ2-1
CASSLAGGWGNEQFF TGTGCCAGCTCCCTCGCAGGGGGCTGGGGCAATGAGCAGTTCTTC NA TRBV18 TRBD1 TRBJ2-1
CASSSTDILEDEQYF TGTGCCAGCAGCTCGACCGACATCTTGGAAGACGAGCAGTACTTC NA TRBV28 NA TRBJ2-7
CASSPAGMGNAGELFF TGTGCCAGCAGCCCCGCGGGGATGGGTAACGCCGGGGAGCTGTTTTTT NA TRBV7-9 NA TRBJ2-2
CASSLTQGVNSPLHF TGTGCCAGCAGTTTGACCCAGGGGGTTAATTCACCCCTCCACTTT NA TRBV5-6 TRBD1 TRBJ1-6
CSATAGEGQFF TGCAGTGCTACCGCGGGGGAGGGGCAGTTCTTC NA TRBV20-1 TRBD2 TRBJ2-1
CASSMTGSEAFF TGTGCCAGCAGCATGACAGGGTCTGAAGCTTTCTTT NA TRBV2 TRBD1 TRBJ1-1
CASSSGLAKLYEQFF TGTGCCAGCAGCTCCGGACTAGCGAAGCTCTATGAGCAGTTCTTC few TRBV5-4 TRBD2 TRBJ2-1
CASSQRNTEDTQYF TGTGCCAGCAGCCAGCGAAACACGGAAGATACGCAGTATTTT NA TRBV14 NA TRBJ2-3
CASSMSGGRVETQYF TGTGCCAGTAGTATGTCCGGGGGACGGGTAGAGACCCAGTACTTC NA TRBV19 NA TRBJ2-5
CASSQGQLVNTEAFF TGCGCCAGCTCACAGGGGCAGCTCGTGAACACTGAAGCTTTCTTT few TRBV5-1 TRBD1 TRBJ1-1
CSATGRGRDYGYTF TGCAGCGCTACGGGTCGTGGCAGGGACTATGGCTACACCTTC NA TRBV29-1 NA TRBJ1-2
CASSAGEKLFF TGTGCCAGCAGTGCTGGGGAAAAACTGTTTTTT NA TRBV2 NA TRBJ1-4
CAISPRAGSNQPQHF TGTGCCATCTCTCCGAGGGCTGGTAGCAATCAGCCCCAGCATTTT NA TRBV28 NA TRBJ1-5
CASLGQGGQPQHF TGCGCCAGCCTGGGACAGGGGGGGCAGCCCCAGCATTTT NA TRBV10-1 TRBD1 TRBJ1-5
CASSILGGSASVSNEKLFF TGTGCCAGTAGTATCTTGGGGGGTTCGGCGTCCGTTTCTAATGAAAAACTGTTTTTT NA TRBV19 NA TRBJ1-4
CSVVRTTKGTDTQYF TGCAGCGTTGTGCGGACAACAAAGGGCACAGATACGCAGTATTTT NA TRBV29-1 NA TRBJ2-3
CASSERLGGVSGTQYF TGTGCCAGCAGTGAAAGACTAGGTGGGGTTAGTGGGACCCAGTACTTC NA TRBV27 NA TRBJ2-5
CASSTSRGNQETQYF TGTGCCAGCAGTACTTCTCGCGGGAACCAAGAGACCCAGTACTTC many TRBV6-5 NA TRBJ2-5
CASSYSGQGARGYTF TGTGCCAGCAGTTACTCAGGACAGGGGGCTCGTGGCTACACCTTC NA TRBV6-5 TRBD1 TRBJ1-2
CASSLGPSSGANVLTF TGCGCCAGCAGCTTGGGTCCAAGTTCTGGGGCCAACGTCCTGACTTTC NA TRBV5-1 NA TRBJ2-6
CASSRDRAGYEQYF TGCGCCAGCAGCCGGGACAGGGCAGGATACGAGCAGTACTTC NA TRBV5-1 TRBD1 TRBJ2-7
CASSDGGTDTQYF TGTGCCAGCAGTGATGGGGGGACAGATACGCAGTATTTT NA TRBV6-1 NA TRBJ2-3
CAISGTGDETQYF TGTGCCATCAGTGGGACAGGGGATGAGACCCAGTACTTC once TRBV10-3 TRBD1 TRBJ2-5
CASSVVGGSSYNEQFF TGTGCCAGCAGCGTAGTTGGGGGAAGCTCCTACAATGAGCAGTTCTTC NA TRBV9 NA TRBJ2-1
CASSLQDRETQYF TGTGCCAGCAGCTTGCAGGACAGGGAGACCCAGTACTTC NA TRBV5-4 TRBD1 TRBJ2-5